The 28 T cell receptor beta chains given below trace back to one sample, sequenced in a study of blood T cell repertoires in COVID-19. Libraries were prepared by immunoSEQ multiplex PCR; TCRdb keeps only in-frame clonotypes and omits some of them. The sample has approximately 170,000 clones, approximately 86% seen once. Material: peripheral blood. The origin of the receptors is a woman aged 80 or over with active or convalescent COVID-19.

The CDR3 is CASSRGPDNEQFF. In nucleotides, the CDR3 is TGCGCCAGCAGCCGAGGGCCAGACAATGAGCAGTTCTTC. The chain employs TRBV5-1 and TRBJ2-1; tentatively, D is TRBD2 (5 bases). CDR1 and CDR2 from the germline V gene are SGHRS and YFSETQ. The germline V and J ends were trimmed by 4 bases and 5 bases, with 10 bases remaining between them. The CDR3 consists of 13 residues.

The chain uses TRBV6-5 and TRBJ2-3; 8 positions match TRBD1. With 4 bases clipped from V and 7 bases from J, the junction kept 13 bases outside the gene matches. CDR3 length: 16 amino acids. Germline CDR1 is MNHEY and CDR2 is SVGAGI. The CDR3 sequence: CASSLTGTGLSYTQYF. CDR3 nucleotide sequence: TGTGCCAGCAGTTTAACCGGGACAGGTCTCTCGTATACGCAGTATTTT.

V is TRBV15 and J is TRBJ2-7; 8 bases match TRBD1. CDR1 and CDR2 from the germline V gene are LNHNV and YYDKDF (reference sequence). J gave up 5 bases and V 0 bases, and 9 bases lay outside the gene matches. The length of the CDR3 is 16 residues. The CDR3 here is CATSREGTGGSDEQYF. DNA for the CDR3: TGTGCCACCAGCAGAGAGGGCACAGGGGGTTCGGACGAGCAGTACTTC.

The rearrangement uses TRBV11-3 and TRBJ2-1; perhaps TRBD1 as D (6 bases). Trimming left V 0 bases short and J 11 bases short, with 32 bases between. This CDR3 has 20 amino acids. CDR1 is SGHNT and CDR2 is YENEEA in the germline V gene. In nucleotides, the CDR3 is TGTGCCAGCAGCTTAGAAGAACACTCCGCCAACAGGGTAGGCAGGGGTAAGCAGTTCTTC. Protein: CASSLEEHSANRVGRGKQFF.

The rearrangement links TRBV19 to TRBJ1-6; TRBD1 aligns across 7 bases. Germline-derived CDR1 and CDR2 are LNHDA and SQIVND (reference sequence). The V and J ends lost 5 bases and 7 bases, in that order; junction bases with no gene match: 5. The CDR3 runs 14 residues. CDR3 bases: TGTGCCAGTAGTCGACAGGGTGAGAATTCACCCCTCCACTTT. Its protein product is CASSRQGENSPLHF.

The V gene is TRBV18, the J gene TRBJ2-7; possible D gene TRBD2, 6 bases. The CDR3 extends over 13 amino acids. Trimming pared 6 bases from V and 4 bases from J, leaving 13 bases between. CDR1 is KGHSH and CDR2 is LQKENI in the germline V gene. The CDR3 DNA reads TGTGCCAGCTCCTCCGGGACTCCTTACGAGCAGTACTTC. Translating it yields CASSSGTPYEQYF.

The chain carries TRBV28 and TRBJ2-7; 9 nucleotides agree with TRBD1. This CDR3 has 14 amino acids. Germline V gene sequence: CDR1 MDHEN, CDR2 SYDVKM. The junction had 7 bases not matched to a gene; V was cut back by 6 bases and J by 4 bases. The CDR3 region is CASRTQGARYEQYF. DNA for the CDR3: TGTGCCAGCAGGACACAGGGGGCCCGGTACGAGCAGTACTTC.

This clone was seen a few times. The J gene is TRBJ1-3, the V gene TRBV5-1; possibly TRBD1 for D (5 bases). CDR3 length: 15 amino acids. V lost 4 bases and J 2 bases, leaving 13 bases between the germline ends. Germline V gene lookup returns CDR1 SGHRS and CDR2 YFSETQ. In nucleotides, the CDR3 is TGCGCCAGCAGCAGAGACAGTAGTACTGGAAACACCATATATTTT. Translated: CASSRDSSTGNTIYF.

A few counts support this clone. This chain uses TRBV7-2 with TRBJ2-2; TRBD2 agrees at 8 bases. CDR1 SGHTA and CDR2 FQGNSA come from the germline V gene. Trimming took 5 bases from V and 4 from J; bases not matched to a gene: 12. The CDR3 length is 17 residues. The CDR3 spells CASSLTSGWGGTGELFF. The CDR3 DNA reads TGTGCCAGCAGCCTAACTAGCGGTTGGGGGGGCACCGGGGAGCTGTTTTTT. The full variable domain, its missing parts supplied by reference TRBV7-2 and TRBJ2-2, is GAGVSQSPSNKVTEKGKDVELRCDPISGHTALYWYRQSLGQGLEFLIYFQGNSAPDKSGLPSDRFSAERTGGSVSTLTIQRTQQEDSAVYLCASSLTSGWGGTGELFFGEGSRLTVL.

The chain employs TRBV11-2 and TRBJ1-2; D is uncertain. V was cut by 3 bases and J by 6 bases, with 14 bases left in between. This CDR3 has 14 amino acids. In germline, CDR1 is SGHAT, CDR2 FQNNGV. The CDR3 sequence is CASSFATSTDGYTF. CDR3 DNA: TGTGCCAGCAGCTTCGCGACAAGTACCGATGGCTACACCTTC. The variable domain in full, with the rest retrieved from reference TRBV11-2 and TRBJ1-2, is EAGVAQSPRYKIIEKRQSVAFWCNPISGHATLYWYQQILGQGPKLLIQFQNNGVVDDSQLPKDRFSAERLKGVDSTLKIQPAKLEDSAVYLCASSFATSTDGYTFGSGTRLTVV.

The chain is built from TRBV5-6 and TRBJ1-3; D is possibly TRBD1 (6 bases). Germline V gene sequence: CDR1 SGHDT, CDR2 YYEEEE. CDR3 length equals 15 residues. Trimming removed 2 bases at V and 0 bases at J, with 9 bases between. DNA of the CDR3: TGTGCCAGCAGCTTAAACAGGGTCTCTGGAAACACCATATATTTT. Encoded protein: CASSLNRVSGNTIYF.

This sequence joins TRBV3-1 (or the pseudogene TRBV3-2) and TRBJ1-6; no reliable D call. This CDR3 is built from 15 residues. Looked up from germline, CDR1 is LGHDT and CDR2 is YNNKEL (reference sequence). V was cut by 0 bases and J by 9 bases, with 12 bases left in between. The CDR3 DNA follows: TGTGCCAGCAGCCAAGATTTCGTCGGGGTTTCACCCCTCCACTTT. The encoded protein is CASSQDFVGVSPLHF.

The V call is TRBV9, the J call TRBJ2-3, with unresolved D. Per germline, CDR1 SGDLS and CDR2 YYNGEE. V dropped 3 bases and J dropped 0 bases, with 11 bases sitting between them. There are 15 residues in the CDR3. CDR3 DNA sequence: TGTGCCAGCAGCGGAGACGGAGTCAGCACAGATACGCAGTATTTT. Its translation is CASSGDGVSTDTQYF.

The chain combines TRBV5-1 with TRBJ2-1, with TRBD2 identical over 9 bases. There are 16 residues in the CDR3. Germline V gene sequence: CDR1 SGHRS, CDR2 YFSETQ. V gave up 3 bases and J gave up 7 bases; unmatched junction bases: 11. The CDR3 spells CASSSGGGRALNEQFF. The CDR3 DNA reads TGCGCCAGCAGCTCGGGGGGCGGGAGGGCCTTGAATGAGCAGTTCTTC.

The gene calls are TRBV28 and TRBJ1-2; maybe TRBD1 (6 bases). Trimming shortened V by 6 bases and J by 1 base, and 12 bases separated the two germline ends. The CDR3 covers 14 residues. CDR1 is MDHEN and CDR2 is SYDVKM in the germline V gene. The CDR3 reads CASSTGLGNYGYTF. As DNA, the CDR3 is TGTGCCAGCAGCACAGGGTTAGGTAACTATGGCTACACCTTC.

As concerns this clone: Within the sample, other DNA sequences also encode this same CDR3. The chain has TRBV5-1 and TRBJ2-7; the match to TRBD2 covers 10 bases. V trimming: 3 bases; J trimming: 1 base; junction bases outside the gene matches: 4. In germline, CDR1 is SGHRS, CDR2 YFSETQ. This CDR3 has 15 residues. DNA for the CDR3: TGCGCCAGCAGCTCCGGACTAGCGGTTTCCTACGAGCAGTACTTC. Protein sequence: CASSSGLAVSYEQYF.

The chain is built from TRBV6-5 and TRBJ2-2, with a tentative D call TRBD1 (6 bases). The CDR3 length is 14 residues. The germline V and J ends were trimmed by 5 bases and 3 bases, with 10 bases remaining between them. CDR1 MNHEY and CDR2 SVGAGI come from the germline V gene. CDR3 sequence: CASSRTDYTGELFF. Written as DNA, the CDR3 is TGTGCCAGCAGTCGGACAGACTACACCGGGGAGCTGTTTTTT.

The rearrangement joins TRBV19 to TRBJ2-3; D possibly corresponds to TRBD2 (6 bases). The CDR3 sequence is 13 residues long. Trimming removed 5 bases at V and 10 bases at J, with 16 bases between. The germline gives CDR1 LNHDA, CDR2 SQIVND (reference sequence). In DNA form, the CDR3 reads TGTGCCAGTAGTCCACAGACTAGTTGGGCGCAGTATTTT. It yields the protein CASSPQTSWAQYF.

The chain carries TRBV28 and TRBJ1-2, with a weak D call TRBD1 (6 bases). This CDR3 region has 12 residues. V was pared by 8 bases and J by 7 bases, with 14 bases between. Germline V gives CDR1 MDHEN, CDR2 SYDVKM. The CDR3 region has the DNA TGTGCCAGCTTACAGGGTTTGCGTGGCTACACCTTC. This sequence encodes CASLQGLRGYTF.

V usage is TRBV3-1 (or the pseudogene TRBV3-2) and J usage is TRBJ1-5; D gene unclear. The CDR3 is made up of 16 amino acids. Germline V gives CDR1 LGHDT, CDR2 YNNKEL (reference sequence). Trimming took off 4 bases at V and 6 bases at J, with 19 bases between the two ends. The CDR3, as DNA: TGTGCCAGCAGCCCTTGGAGACCTAACGACGGTCAGCCCCAGCATTTT. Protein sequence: CASSPWRPNDGQPQHF.

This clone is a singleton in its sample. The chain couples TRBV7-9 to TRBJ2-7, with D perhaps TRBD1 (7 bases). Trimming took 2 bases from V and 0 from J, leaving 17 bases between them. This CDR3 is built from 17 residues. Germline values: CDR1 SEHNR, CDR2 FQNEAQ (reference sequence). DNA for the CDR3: TGTGCCAGCAGCTTATCCGGGGGACAGAAAGCCTCCTACGAGCAGTACTTC. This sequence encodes CASSLSGGQKASYEQYF.

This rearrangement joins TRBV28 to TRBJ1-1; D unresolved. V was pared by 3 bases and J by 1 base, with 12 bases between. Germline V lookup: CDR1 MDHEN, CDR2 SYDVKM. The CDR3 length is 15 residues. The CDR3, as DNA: TGTGCCAGCAGTTTGCCTTCCAACAGGAACACTGAAGCTTTCTTT. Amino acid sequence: CASSLPSNRNTEAFF.

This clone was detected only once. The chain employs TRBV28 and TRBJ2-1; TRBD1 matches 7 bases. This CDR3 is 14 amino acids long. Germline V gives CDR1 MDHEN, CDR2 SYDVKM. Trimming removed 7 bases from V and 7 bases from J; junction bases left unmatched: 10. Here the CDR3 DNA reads TGTGCCAGCACTATTACCGGGACAGTTAATGAGCAGTTCTTC. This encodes CASTITGTVNEQFF.

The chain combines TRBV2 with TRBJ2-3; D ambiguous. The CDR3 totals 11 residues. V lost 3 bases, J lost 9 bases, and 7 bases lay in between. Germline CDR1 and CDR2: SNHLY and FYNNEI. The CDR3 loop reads CASSEYETQYF. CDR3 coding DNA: TGTGCCAGCAGTGAGTATGAGACGCAGTATTTT.

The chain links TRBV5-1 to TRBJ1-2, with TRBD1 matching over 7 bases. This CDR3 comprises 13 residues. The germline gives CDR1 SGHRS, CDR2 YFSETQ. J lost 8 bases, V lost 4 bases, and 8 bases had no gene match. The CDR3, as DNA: TGCGCCAGCAGCCCAGACAGGGCGAAAGGCTACACCTTC. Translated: CASSPDRAKGYTF.

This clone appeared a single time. The CDR3 nucleotides read TGTGCCAGCAGTGCGGAGAGCATGAACACTGAAGCTTTCTTT. This translates into CASSAESMNTEAFF. The rearrangement links TRBV2 to TRBJ1-1; D call uncertain. The CDR3 runs to 14 residues. V lost 4 bases and J lost 0, with 9 bases in between. Germline loops: CDR1 SNHLY, CDR2 FYNNEI.

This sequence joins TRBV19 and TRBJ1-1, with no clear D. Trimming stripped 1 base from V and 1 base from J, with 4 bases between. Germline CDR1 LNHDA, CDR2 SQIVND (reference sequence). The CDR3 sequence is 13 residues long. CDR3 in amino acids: CASSIARNTEAFF. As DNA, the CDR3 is TGTGCCAGTAGTATAGCCAGGAACACTGAAGCTTTCTTT.

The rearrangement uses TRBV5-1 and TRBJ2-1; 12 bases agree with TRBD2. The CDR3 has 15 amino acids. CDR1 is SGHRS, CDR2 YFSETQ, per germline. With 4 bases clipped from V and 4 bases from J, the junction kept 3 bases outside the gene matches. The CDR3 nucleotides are TGCGCCAGCAGCGTGACTAGCGGGAGTTACAATGAGCAGTTCTTC. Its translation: CASSVTSGSYNEQFF.